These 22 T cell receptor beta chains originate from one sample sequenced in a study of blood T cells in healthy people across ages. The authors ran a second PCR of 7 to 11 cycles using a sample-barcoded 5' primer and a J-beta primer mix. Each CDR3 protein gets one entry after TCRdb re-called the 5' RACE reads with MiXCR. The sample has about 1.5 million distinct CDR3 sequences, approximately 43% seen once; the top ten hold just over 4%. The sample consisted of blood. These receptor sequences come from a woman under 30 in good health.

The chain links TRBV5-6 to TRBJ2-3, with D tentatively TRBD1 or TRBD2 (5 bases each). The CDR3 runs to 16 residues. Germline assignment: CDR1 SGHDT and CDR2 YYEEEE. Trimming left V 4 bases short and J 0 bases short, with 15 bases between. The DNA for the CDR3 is TGTGCCAGCAGCCGCGTAGTGAGGGGAAGCACAGATACGCAGTATTTT. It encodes CASSRVVRGSTDTQYF.

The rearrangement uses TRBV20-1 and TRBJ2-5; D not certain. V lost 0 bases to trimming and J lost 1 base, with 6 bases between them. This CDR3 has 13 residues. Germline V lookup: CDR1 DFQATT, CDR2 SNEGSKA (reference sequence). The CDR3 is CSARDTIQETQYF. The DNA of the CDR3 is TGCAGTGCTAGAGATACCATCCAAGAGACCCAGTACTTC.

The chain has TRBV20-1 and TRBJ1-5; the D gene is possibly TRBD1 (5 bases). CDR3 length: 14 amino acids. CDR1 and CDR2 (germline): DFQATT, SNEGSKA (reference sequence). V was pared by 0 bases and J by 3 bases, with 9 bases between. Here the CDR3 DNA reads TGCAGTGCTAGAGATGGGGCCTACAATCAGCCCCAGCATTTT. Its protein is CSARDGAYNQPQHF.

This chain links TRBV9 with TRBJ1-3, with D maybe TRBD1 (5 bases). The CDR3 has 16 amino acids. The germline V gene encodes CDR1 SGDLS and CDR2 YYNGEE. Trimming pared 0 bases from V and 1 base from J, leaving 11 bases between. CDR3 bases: TGTGCCAGCAGCGTAGTAGGGACTTCTTCTGGAAACACCATATATTTT. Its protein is CASSVVGTSSGNTIYF.

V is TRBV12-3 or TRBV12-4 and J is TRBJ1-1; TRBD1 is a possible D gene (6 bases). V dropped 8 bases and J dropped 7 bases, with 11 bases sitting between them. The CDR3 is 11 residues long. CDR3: CASQRGREAFF. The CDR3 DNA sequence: TGTGCCAGCCAGCGGGGGCGTGAAGCTTTCTTT.

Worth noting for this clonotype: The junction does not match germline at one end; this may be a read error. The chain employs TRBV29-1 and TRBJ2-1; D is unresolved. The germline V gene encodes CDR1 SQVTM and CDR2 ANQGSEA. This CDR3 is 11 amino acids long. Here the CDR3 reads CSGELDTEQFF. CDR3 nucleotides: TGCAGCGGTGAATTAGACACTGAGCAGTTCTTC.

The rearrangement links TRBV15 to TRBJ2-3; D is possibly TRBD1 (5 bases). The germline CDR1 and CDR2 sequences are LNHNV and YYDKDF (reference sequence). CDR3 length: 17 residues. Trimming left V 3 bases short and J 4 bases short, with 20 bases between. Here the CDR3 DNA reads TGTGCCACCAGCAGTCAGGGAAAAGGGCAGCGCCCAGATACGCAGTATTTT. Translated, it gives CATSSQGKGQRPDTQYF.

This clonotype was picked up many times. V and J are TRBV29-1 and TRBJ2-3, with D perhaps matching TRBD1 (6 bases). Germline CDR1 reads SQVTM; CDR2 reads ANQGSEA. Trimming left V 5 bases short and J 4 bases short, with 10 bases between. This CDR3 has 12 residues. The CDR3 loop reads CSVYRVPDTQYF. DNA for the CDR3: TGCAGCGTTTACAGGGTCCCAGATACGCAGTATTTT.

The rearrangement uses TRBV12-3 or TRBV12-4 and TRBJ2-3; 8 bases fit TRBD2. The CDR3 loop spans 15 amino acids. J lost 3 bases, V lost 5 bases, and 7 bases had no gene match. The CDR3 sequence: CASSPQRGTTDTQYF. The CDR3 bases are TGTGCCAGCAGTCCTCAGCGGGGGACTACAGATACGCAGTATTTT.

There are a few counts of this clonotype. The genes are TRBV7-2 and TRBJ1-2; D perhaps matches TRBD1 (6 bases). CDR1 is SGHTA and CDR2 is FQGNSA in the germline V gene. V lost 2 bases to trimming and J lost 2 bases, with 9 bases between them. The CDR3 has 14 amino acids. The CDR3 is CASSLIQGNYGYTF. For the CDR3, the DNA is TGTGCCAGCAGCTTAATCCAGGGGAACTATGGCTACACCTTC.

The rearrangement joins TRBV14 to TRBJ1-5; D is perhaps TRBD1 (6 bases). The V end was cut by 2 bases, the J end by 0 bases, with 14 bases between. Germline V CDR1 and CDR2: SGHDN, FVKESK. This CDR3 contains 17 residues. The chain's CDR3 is CASSQTGIAYSNQPQHF. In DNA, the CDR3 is TGTGCCAGCAGCCAAACAGGGATAGCATATAGCAATCAGCCCCAGCATTTT.

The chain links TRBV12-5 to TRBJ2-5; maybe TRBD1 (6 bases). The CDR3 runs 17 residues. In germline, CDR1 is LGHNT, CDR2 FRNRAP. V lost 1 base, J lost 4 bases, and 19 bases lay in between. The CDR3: CASGLGLDRHGRETQYF. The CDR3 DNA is TGTGCTAGTGGTTTGGGACTGGACAGACATGGCAGAGAGACCCAGTACTTC.

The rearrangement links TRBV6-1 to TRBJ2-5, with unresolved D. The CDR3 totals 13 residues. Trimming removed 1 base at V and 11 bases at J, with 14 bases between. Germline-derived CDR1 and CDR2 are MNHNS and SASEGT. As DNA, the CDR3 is TGTGCCAGCAGTGAAGGGGAATGGGGTGAGCAGTACTTC. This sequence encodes CASSEGEWGEQYF.

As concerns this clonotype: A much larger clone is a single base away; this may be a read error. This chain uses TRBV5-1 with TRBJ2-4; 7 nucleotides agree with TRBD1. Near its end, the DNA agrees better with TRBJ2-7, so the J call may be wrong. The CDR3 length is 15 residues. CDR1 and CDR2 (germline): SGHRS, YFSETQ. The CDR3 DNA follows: TGCGCCAGCAGCTTGTGGAGACAGGGTGTCTGCGAGCAGTACTTC. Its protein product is CASSLWRQGVCEQYF.

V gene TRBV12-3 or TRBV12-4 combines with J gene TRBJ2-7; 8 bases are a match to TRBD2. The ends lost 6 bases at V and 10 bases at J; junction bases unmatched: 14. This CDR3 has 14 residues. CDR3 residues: CASSLTGGQGIQYF. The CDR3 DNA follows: TGTGCCAGCAGCTTGACGGGGGGGCAGGGTATCCAGTACTTC.

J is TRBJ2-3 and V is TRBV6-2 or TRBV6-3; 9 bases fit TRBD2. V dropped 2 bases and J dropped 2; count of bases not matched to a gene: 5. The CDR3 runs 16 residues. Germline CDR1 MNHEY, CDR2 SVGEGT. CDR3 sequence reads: CASSYPSGIITDTQYF. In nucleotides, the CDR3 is TGTGCCAGCAGTTACCCTAGCGGGATTATCACAGATACGCAGTATTTT.

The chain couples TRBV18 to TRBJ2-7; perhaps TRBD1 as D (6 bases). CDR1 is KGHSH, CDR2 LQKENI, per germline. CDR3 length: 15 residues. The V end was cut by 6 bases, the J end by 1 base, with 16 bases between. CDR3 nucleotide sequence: TGTGCCAGCTCTCTGACGGGACAATCTTCCTACGAGCAGTACTTC. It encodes CASSLTGQSSYEQYF.

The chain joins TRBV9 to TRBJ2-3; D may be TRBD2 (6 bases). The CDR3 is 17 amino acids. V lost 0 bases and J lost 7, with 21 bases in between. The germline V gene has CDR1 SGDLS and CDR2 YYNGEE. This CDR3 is CASSVGGTPWAQNTQYF. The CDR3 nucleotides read TGTGCCAGCAGCGTAGGCGGGACCCCTTGGGCACAGAATACGCAGTATTTT. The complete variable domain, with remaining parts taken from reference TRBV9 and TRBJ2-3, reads DSGVTQTPKHLITATGQRVTLRCSPRSGDLSVYWYQQSLDQGLQFLIQYYNGEERAKGNILERFSAQQFPDLHSELNLSSLELGDSALYFCASSVGGTPWAQNTQYFGPGTRLTVL.

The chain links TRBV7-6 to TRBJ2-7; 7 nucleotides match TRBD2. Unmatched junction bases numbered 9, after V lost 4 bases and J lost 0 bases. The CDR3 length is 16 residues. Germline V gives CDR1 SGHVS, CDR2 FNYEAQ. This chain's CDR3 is CASSSSPASGSYEQYF. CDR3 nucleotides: TGTGCCAGCAGCTCTTCGCCGGCTAGCGGCTCCTACGAGCAGTACTTC.

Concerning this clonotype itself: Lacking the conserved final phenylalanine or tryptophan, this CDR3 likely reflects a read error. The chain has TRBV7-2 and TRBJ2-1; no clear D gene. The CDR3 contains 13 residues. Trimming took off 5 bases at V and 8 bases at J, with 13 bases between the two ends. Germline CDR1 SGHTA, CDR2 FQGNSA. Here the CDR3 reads CASSILETHEQFL. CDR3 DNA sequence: TGTGCCAGCAGCATACTTGAAACCCATGAGCAGTTCTTG.

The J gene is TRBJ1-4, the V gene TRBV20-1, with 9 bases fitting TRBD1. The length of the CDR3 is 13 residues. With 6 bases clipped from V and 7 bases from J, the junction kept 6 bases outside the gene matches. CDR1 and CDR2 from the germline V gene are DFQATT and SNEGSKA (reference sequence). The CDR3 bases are TGCAGTGCCTCACAGGGGGCGTTTGAAAAACTGTTTTTT. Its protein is CSASQGAFEKLFF.

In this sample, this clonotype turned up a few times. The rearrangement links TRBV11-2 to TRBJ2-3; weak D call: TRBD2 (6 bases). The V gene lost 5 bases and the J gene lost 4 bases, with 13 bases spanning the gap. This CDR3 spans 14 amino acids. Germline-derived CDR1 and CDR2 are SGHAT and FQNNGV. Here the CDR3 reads CASSPDYLSDTQYF. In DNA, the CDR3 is TGTGCCAGCAGCCCGGACTACCTGTCAGATACGCAGTATTTT.